This TCR beta chain stems from a study of blood T cell repertoires in COVID-19. Study at large: COVID-19 samples from acute and convalescent phases originated in the United States, Italy and Spain. T cells, B-cell-depleted T cells, or PBMCs supplied cDNA or gDNA.

Original processing notes: From reference gene primer amplification, estimates of nucleated cell counts were derived. Only in-frame clones appear in the TCRdb table, and some are missing; sequencing was by immunoSEQ multiplex PCR. The D gene and trimming were derived from the DNA, and the V and J assignments and clone size from that table. Among hundreds of thousands of clones, roughly 85% were seen once, and the ten largest hold 5.1%. The CDR3 consists of 12 residues. V gave up 1 base and J gave up 7 bases; unmatched junction bases: 1. The TCR was taken from a man over 45 with active or convalescent COVID-19. V gene TRBV23-1 combines with J gene TRBJ2-7; TRBD2 aligns across 7 bases. TRBV23-1 is an ORF for which the function is uncertain. Sequenced sample: peripheral blood. The CDR3 DNA follows: TGCGCCAGCAGTCAATGGGGGGGGGAGCAGTACTTC. Translating it yields CASSQWGGEQYF.